Sequencing of this TCR beta chain was carried out in a study of blood T cell repertoires in COVID-19 (TCRdb year 2020). About the investigation overall: Samples covering the acute and convalescent phases of COVID-19 were provided by collaborators in the United States, Italy and Spain. Samples came from the ongoing ImmuneRACE study (first 160 participants) plus 1,254 subjects from 6 global collaborators. Sample metadata almost always included a de-identified subject ID, COVID-19 status, age in years and sex. Where available, HLA class I and class II types were obtained from metadata supplied by the sample provider rather than from assay-based typing. Deeply sampled blood TCRbeta repertoires from subjects exposed to, actively infected with, or recovered from COVID-19 were included in the dataset. The repertoires were made available in a free public database intended to serve as a resource for research on the immune response to SARS-CoV-2. The prospective study material was composed of cDNA or gDNA derived from T cells, B-cell-depleted T cells, or PBMCs.

Turning to this clone: Which antigen it targets is not known. No base quality information exists; no much larger clone differs at one position.

Overall study outcomes, separate from this receptor: Clinical and demographic metadata were provided uncurated, with the amount varying by source and participant.

The collaborating institutions used their own protocols to collect whole blood in K2EDTA tubes. For TCRbeta analysis, collaborators shipped samples as frozen whole blood, isolated PBMCs, or DNA extracted from either of those sample types. TCRbeta CDR3 regions were amplified from genomic DNA using the immunoSEQ Assay, a bias-controlled multiplex PCR. The authors' pipeline ran thus. The number of nucleated cells in each sample was estimated from the amplification of reference gene primers within the assay. Sequence reads were collapsed and filtered to measure the absolute abundance of every unique TCRbeta CDR3 rearrangement. For each sample, productive Simpson clonality was calculated as the square root of Simpson's diversity index over productive rearrangements. TCRdb retrieved this table from immuneACCESS and kept in-frame rearrangements only. Not all clones are present; in checked studies, unresolved V genes account for under half, and no reason is known for the remainder. Clone size and V and J calls were adopted from that table, with D and trimming inferred from the DNA. The sample profile shows roughly 70,000 clones; 85% to 90% of them were found once. Of the sample, about 10% falls within the top ten clones.

V is cut by 2 bases and J by 0 bases, and the space between the germline ends is 17 bases. CDR1 and CDR2, per the germline V gene, are MNHNS and SASEGT. Measured from the cysteine to the phenylalanine, the CDR3 is 18 residues long. The DNA shown is the 54-base CDR3, in frame from base 1. The sequence is built from TRBV6-1 and TRBJ1-5, with the D gene not confidently named. The sample comprised peripheral blood. The source is an elderly man with acute or convalescent COVID-19. DNA sequence: TGTGCCAGCAGTGAACAAACGATCACTGTTTATAGCAATCAGCCCCAGCATTTT. Its translation is CASSEQTITVYSNQPQHF.